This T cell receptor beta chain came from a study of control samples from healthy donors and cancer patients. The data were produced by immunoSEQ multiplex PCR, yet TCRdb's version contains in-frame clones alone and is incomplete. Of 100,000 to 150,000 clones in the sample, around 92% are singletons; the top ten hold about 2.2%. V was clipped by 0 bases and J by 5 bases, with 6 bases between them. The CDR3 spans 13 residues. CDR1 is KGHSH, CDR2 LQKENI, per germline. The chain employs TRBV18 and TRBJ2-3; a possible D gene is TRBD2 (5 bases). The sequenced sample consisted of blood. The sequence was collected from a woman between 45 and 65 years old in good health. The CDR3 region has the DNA TGTGCCAGCTCACCACCGGGGAGAGATACGCAGTATTTT. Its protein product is CASSPPGRDTQYF.